This TCR beta chain came from a study of metastatic and nonmetastatic thyroid tumors. TCRdb re-called the PCR reads via MiXCR. The sample yields about 21,000 clones, roughly 30% seen once. CDR1 and CDR2 from the germline V gene are MDHEN and SYDVKM. V gave up 5 bases and J gave up 8 bases; unmatched junction bases: 21. The CDR3 sequence is 18 residues long. This clone came up a few times. Its antigen remains unidentified. Overall study results and limits: Within blood and tumor, benign nodules reportedly had significantly lower TCR beta diversity than malignant thyroid tumors did.

No patient had received any treatment before thyroid surgery. This receptor was taken from a male donor with papillary thyroid cancer or a benign thyroid nodule (not recorded which). Some clones in this sample may be carry-over from other donors' samples. The chain is built from TRBV28 and TRBJ2-1, with 7 bases matching TRBD1. The sample was tumor tissue. The chain's CDR3 is CASSKLWDSSTLAHEQFF. The CDR3 DNA follows: TGTGCCAGCAGTAAGCTCTGGGACAGCTCCACCCTCGCCCATGAGCAGTTCTTC.